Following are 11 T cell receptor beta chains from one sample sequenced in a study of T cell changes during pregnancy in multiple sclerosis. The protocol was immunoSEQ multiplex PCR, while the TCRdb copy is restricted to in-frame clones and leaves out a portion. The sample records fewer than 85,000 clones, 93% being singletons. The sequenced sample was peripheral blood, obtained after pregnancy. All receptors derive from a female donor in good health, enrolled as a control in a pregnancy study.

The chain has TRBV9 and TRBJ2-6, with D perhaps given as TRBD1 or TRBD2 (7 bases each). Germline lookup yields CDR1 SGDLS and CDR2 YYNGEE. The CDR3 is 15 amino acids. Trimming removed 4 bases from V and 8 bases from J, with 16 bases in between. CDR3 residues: CASSLGRGRPNVLTF. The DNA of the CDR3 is TGTGCCAGCAGCCTAGGGAGGGGGCGGCCCAACGTCCTGACTTTC.

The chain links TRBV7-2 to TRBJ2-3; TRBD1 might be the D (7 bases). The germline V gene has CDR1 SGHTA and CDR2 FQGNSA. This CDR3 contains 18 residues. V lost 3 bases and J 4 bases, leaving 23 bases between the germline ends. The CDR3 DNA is TGTGCCAGCAGCTTCCGGACAGGAGGGTTGGATATGGCAGATACGCAGTATTTT. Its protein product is CASSFRTGGLDMADTQYF.

CDR3 sequence reads: CASRHPDRKYQPQHF. Written as DNA, the CDR3 is TGTGCCAGCAGGCATCCGGACAGGAAATATCAGCCCCAGCATTTT. The chain recombines TRBV28 with TRBJ1-5; 7 bases are a match to TRBD1. The germline CDR1 and CDR2 sequences are MDHEN and SYDVKM. The CDR3 runs 15 residues. The V and J ends lost 6 bases and 5 bases, in that order; junction bases with no gene match: 10. Variable domain in full (rest from reference TRBV28 and TRBJ1-5): DVKVTQSSRYLVKRTGEKVFLECVQDMDHENMFWYRQDPGLGLRLIYFSYDVKMKEKGDIPEGYSVSREKKERFSLILESASTNQTSMYLCASRHPDRKYQPQHFGDGTRLSIL.

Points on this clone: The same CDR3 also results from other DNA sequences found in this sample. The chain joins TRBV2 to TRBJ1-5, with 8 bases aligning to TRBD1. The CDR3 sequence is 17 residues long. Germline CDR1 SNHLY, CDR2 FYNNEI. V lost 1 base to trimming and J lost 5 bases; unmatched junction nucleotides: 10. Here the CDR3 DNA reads TGTGCCAGCAGTGAAGGGGACAGGTTATGGGAGTATCAGCCCCAGCATTTT. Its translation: CASSEGDRLWEYQPQHF.

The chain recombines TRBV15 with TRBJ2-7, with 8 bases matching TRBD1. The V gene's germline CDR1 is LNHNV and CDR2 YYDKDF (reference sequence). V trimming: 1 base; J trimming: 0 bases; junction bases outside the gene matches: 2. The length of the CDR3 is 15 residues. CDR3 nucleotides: TGTGCCACCAGCAGAGGGACAGGGAGCTCCTACGAGCAGTACTTC. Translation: CATSRGTGSSYEQYF.

CDR3 in amino acids: CASSLVWGLVYNEQFF. Here the CDR3 DNA reads TGTGCCAGCAGCTTAGTATGGGGACTAGTTTACAATGAGCAGTTCTTC. This chain joins TRBV7-2 and TRBJ2-1, with 8 bases that match TRBD2. V shed 1 base, J shed 4 bases, and the junction held 6 bases outside the gene matches. The germline CDR1 and CDR2 sequences are SGHTA and FQGNSA. CDR3 length: 16 residues.

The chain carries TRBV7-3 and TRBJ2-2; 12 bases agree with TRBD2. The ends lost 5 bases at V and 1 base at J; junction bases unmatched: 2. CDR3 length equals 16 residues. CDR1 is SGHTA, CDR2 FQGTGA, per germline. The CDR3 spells CASSAGLAGNTGELFF. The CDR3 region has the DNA TGTGCCAGCAGCGCGGGACTAGCGGGGAACACCGGGGAGCTGTTTTTT.

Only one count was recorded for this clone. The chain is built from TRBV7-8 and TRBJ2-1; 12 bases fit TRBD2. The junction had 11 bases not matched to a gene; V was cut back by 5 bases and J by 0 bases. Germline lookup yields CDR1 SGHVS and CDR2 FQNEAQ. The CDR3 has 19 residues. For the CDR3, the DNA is TGTGCCAGCAGCGGCCGGACTAGCGGGGCTACCAGCTCCTACAATGAGCAGTTCTTC. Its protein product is CASSGRTSGATSSYNEQFF.

CDR3 loop: CASSQPGTVEAFF. For the CDR3, the DNA is TGTGCCAGCAGCCAGCCTGGGACAGTTGAAGCTTTCTTT. The V gene is TRBV7-9, the J gene TRBJ1-1; TRBD1 aligns across 7 bases. CDR1 is SEHNR, CDR2 FQNEAQ, per germline (reference sequence). The CDR3 spans 13 residues. Losses at the gene ends were 5 bases for V and 7 bases for J; bases not matched to a gene: 7.

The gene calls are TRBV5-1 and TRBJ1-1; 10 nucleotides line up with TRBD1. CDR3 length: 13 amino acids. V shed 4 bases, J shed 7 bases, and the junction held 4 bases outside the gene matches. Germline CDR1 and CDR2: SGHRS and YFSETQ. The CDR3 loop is CASSSRDRGEAFF. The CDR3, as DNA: TGCGCCAGCAGCAGCCGGGACAGGGGTGAAGCTTTCTTT.

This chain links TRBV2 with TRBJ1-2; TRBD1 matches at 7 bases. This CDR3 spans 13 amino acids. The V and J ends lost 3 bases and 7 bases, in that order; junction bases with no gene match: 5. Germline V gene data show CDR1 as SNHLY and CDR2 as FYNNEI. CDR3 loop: CASSDRGRGGYTF. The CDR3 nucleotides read TGTGCCAGCAGTGACAGGGGGAGAGGTGGCTACACCTTC.